The TCR beta chain described here comes from a study of human T cells and chemical hapten exposure. About the study: Slight volume differences across pooled libraries mainly accounted for varying per-sample TCR yields. Study-level points and caveats: With DPC sensitization, TCRs exceeding 1 in 1000 frequency showed no change.

Germline V gene sequence: CDR1 LGHDT, CDR2 YNNKEL (reference sequence). The CDR3 length is 14 residues. Trimming cost V 5 bases and J 5 bases; bases outside gene matches: 2. There are many counts of this clonotype. The antigen remains undetermined. Within the library, unique molecular identifiers were attached to each individual cDNA molecule. Original processing notes: Counting gave a median of around 89,000 TCRs per sample, with values ranging from about 20,000 to 750,000. TCRdb reanalysed the reads using MiXCR and keeps one entry per CDR3 protein. It is TCRdb's table, rather than the study itself, that gives the V and J calls and clone size. This sample has 120,000 or so distinct CDR3 sequences; more than 8.5% occur once, and the top ten carry just over 1.4%. It was from unfractionated whole blood that total RNA was extracted.

This receptor was obtained from a human donor in good health. Some clones in this sample may be carry-over from other donors' samples. The V gene is TRBV3-1, the J gene TRBJ1-5; TRBD1 aligns across 11 bases. The sample was whole blood. DNA of the CDR3: TGTGCCAGCAGCTGGACAGGGGGCGATCAGCCCCAGCATTTT. This codes for CASSWTGGDQPQHF.